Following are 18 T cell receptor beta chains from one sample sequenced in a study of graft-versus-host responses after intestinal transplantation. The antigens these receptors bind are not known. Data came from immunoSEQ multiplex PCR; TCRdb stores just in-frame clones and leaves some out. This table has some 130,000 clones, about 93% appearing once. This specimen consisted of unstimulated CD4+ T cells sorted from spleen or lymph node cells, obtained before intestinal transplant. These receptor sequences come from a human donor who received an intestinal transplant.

In DNA, the CDR3 is TGTGCCAGCGGAACTACAGGGTCTGGAAACACCATATATTTT. Translation gives CASGTTGSGNTIYF. The chain carries TRBV2 and TRBJ1-3; tentative D call: TRBD1 (6 bases). This CDR3 has 14 amino acids. Germline-derived CDR1 and CDR2 are SNHLY and FYNNEI. V was pared by 8 bases and J by 1 base, with 12 bases between.

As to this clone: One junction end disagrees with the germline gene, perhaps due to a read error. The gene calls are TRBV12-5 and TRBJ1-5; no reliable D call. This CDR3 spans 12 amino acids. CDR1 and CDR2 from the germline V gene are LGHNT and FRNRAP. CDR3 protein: CASGSSYQPQHF. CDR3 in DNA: TGTGCTAGTGGCTCTAGCTATCAGCCCCAGCATTTT.

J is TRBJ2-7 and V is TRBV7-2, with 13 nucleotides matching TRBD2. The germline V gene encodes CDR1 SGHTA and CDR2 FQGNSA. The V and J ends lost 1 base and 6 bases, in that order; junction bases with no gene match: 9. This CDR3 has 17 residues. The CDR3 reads CASSLGTSGRSSSEQYF. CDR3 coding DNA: TGTGCCAGCAGCTTAGGGACTAGCGGGAGAAGTTCGTCCGAGCAGTACTTC. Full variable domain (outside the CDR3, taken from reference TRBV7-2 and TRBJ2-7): GAGVSQSPSNKVTEKGKDVELRCDPISGHTALYWYRQSLGQGLEFLIYFQGNSAPDKSGLPSDRFSAERTGGSVSTLTIQRTQQEDSAVYLCASSLGTSGRSSSEQYFGPGTRLTVT.

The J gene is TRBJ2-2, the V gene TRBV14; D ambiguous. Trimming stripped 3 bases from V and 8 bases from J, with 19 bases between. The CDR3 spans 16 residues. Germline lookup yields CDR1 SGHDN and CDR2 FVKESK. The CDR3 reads CASSHATGRFVGELFF. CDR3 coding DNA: TGTGCCAGCAGCCACGCGACTGGAAGATTCGTGGGGGAGCTGTTTTTT.

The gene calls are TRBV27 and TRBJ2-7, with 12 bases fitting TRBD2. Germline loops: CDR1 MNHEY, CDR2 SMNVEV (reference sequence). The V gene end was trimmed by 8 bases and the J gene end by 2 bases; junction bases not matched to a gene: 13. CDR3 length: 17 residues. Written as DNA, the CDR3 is TGTGCCAGCCGACTCCGACTAGCGGGAGTAATCCCCTACGAGCAGTACTTC. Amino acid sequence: CASRLRLAGVIPYEQYF.

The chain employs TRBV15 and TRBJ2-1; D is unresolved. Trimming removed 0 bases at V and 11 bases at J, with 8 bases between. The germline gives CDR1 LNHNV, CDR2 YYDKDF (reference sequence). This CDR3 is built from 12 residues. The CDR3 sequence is CATSRDKDQQFF. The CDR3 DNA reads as TGTGCCACCAGCAGAGATAAAGATCAGCAGTTCTTC.

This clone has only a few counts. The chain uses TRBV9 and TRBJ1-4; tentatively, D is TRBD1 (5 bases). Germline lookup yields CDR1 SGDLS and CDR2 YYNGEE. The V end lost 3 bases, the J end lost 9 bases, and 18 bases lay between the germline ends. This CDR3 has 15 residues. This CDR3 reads CASSDSWAGWQKLFF. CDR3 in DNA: TGTGCCAGCAGCGATTCCTGGGCAGGGTGGCAAAAACTGTTTTTT.

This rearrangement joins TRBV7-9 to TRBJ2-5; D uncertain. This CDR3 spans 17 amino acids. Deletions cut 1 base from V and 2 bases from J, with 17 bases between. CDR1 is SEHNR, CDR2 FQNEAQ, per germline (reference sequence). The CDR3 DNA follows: TGTGCCAGCAGCTTAGGGGAACAAATTTTTATACAAGAGACCCAGTACTTC. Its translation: CASSLGEQIFIQETQYF.

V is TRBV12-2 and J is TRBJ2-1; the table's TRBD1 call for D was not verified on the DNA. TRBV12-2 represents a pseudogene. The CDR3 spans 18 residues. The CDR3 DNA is TGTGCAAGTCGCTTAGCAGTGGACAGGGTGAGACCCTACAATGAGCAGTTCTTC. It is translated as CASRLAVDRVRPYNEQFF.

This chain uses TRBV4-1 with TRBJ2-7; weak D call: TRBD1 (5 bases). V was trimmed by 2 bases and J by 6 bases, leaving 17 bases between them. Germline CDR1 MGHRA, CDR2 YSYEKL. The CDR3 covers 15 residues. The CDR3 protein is CASSQPDGVRGEQYF. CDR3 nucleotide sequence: TGCGCCAGCAGCCAACCCGACGGAGTTAGGGGCGAGCAGTACTTC.

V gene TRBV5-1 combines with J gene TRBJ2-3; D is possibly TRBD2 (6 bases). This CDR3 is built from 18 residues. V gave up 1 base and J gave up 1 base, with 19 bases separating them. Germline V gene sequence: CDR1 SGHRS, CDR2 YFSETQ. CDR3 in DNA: TGCGCCAGCAGCTTGAGGCCTTATACTCTAGCGCGCACAGATACGCAGTATTTT. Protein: CASSLRPYTLARTDTQYF.

CDR3 loop: CAFGDFKETQYF. The CDR3 DNA reads as TGTGCCTTCGGGGACTTTAAAGAGACCCAGTACTTC. This chain joins TRBV30 and TRBJ2-5, with D perhaps TRBD2 (6 bases). The CDR3 covers 12 residues. Deletions cut 7 bases from V and 3 bases from J, with 12 bases between. Germline CDR1 is GTSNPN and CDR2 is SVGIG (reference sequence).

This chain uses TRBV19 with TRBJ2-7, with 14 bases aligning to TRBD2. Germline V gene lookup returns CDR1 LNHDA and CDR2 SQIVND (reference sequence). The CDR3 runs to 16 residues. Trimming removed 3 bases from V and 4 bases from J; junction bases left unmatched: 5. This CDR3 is CASSMGLAGERYEQYF. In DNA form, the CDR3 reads TGTGCCAGTAGTATGGGACTAGCGGGAGAGAGATACGAGCAGTACTTC. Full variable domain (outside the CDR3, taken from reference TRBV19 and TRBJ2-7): DGGITQSPKYLFRKEGQNVTLSCEQNLNHDAMYWYRQDPGQGLRLIYYSQIVNDFQKGDIAEGYSVSREKKESFPLTVTSAQKNPTAFYLCASSMGLAGERYEQYFGPGTRLTVT.

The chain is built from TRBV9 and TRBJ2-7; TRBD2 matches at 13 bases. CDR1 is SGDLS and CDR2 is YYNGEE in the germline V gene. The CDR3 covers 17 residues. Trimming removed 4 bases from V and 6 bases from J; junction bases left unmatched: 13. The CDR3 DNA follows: TGTGCCAGCAGCCCCCTCGGGACTAGCGGGACCTTAGGCGAGCAGTACTTC. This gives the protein CASSPLGTSGTLGEQYF. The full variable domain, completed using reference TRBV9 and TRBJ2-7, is DSGVTQTPKHLITATGQRVTLRCSPRSGDLSVYWYQQSLDQGLQFLIQYYNGEERAKGNILERFSAQQFPDLHSELNLSSLELGDSALYFCASSPLGTSGTLGEQYFGPGTRLTVT.

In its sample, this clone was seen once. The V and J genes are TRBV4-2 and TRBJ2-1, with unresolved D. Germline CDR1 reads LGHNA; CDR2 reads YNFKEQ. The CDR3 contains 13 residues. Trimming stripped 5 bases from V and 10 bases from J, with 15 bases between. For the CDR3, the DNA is TGTGCCAGCAGCTCACGGGCCCTCGGGGAGCAGTTCTTC. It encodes CASSSRALGEQFF.

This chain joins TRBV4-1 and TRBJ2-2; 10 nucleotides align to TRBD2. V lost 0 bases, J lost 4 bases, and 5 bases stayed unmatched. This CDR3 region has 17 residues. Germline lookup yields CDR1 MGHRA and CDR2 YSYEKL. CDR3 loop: CASSQEGLALSTGELFF. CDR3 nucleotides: TGCGCCAGCAGCCAAGAGGGACTAGCGCTGTCCACCGGGGAGCTGTTTTTT.

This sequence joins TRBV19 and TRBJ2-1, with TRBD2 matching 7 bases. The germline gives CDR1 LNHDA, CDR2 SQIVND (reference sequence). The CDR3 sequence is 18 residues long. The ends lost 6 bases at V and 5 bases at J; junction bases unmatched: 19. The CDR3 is CASSQPWGLAESNNEQFF. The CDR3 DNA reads TGTGCCAGTAGCCAGCCTTGGGGTCTAGCGGAATCTAACAATGAGCAGTTCTTC.

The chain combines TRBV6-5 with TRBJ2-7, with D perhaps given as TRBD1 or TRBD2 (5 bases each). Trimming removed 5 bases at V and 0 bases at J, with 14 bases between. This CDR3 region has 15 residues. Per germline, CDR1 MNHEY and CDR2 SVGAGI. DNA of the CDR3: TGTGCCAGCAGTCCGGGACGTAGGAGCTCCTACGAGCAGTACTTC. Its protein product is CASSPGRRSSYEQYF.